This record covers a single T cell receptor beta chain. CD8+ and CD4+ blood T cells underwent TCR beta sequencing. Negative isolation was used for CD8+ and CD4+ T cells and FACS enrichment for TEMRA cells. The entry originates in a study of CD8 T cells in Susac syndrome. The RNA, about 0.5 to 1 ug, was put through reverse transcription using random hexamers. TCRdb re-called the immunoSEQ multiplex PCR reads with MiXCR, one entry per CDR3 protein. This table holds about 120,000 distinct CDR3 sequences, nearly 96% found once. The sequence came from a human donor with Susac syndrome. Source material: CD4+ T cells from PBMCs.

Here the CDR3 reads CASSLEPTIGTDTQYF. The CDR3 nucleotides are TGTGCCAGCAGCTTAGAGCCTACAATAGGCACAGATACGCAGTATTTT. The V gene is TRBV7-2, the J gene TRBJ2-3; D not resolved. V lost 1 base to trimming and J lost 1 base, with 12 bases between them. CDR1 and CDR2 (germline): SGHTA, FQGNSA. The CDR3 spans 16 residues.